The clone carrying this T cell receptor (beta chain) was counted between two and nine times. TCRdb itself ran the reads through MiXCR, one entry per CDR3 protein. The sample lists about 530,000 distinct CDR3 sequences; approximately 26% were seen once. Germline V gene data show CDR1 as MNHEY and CDR2 as SVGAGI. V gave up 7 bases and J gave up 7 bases, with 17 bases separating them. The CDR3 extends over 15 amino acids. This sample was taken from a study of T cell repertoires in cytomegalovirus infection. Sequenced sample: PBMCs. The J gene is TRBJ1-6, the V gene TRBV6-5; no definite D call. The sequence was collected from a human donor in good health (CMV status not recorded). Some clones in this sample may be carry-over from other donors' samples. The DNA for the CDR3 is TGTGCCAGCAACCGGTGGGGTTGGAGCAATTCACCCCTCCACTTT. Translation gives CASNRWGWSNSPLHF.